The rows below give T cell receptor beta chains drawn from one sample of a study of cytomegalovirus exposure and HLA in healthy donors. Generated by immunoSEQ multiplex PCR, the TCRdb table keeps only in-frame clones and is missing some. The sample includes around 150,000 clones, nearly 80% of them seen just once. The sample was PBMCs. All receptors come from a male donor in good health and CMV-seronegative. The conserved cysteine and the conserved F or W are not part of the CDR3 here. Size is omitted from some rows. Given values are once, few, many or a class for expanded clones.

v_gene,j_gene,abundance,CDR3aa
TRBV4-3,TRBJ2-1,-,ASSQAGSAEVNEQF
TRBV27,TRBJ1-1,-,ASSRLQGDMNTEAF
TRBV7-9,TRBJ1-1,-,SSSLVGTGGNTEAF
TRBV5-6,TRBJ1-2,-,ASSPAYGYGYT
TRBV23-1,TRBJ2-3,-,ASSQQGASTDTQY
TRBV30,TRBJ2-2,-,AWKLAGVWF
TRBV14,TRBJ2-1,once,ASSQEAGGGEQF
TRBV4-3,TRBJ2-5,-,ASSQDNGGQETQY
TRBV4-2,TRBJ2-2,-,ASSQGPGGSWTGELF
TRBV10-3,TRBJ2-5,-,AIRPGTSGSQETQY
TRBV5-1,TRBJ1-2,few,ASSLDPGAGVYT
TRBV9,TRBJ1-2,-,ASSPTKDRVYGYT
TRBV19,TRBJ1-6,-,ASSVTGTGGSNSPLH
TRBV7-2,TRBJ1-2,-,ASSLDRTGVNGYT
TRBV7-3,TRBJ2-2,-,ASSFAGGGGTGELF
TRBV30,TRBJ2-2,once,STSNTGELF
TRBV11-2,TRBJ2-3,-,ASSPRGQSWGTDTQY
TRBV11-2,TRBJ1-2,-,ASSPRTIVMDYGYT
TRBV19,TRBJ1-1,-,ASKQGAHTEAF
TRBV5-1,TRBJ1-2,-,ASSSDSNYGYT
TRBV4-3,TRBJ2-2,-,ASSQYRDSIVGELF
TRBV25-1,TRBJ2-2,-,ASSEWVAGAGTGELF
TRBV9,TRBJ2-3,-,ASNRIAGADTQY